The clone carrying this T cell receptor (beta chain) was observed a few times. Two consecutive negative NP/OP PCR tests, clearance, or resolved symptoms defined Cohort 3 recovery. This entry is derived from a study of blood T cell repertoires in COVID-19. Study context: Material from acute and convalescent COVID-19 was sourced from the United States, Italy and Spain.

Sequencing used immunoSEQ multiplex PCR; TCRdb keeps in-frame clones, though not all of them. The data show 110,000 to 150,000 clones, just over 85% seen once. Germline V gives CDR1 SEHNR, CDR2 FQNEAQ (reference sequence). Between the trimmed V and J ends, which lost 3 bases and 2 bases, there was a span of 4 bases. The CDR3 contains 12 residues. V and J are TRBV7-9 and TRBJ1-2; D is unresolved. The sequenced sample was PBMCs or T cells enriched from blood (not recorded which). This receptor was obtained from a man aged 50-59 years who had recovered from COVID-19. This CDR3 reads CASSFENYGYTF. The DNA for the CDR3 is TGTGCCAGCAGCTTTGAGAACTATGGCTACACCTTC.